One sample yielded the 15 T cell receptor beta chains listed below, sequenced in a study of beta chain features in type 1 diabetes. Expressed TCRB transcripts were sequenced because the isolated RNA had all been reverse transcribed beforehand. The data were produced by immunoSEQ multiplex PCR, yet TCRdb's version contains in-frame clones alone and is incomplete. The repertoire holds some 150,000 clones, with about 10% as singletons. Overall study results and limits: Within each of all four CD4+ subsets, Type 1 diabetes patients had TCRB CDR3s that were moderately but significantly shorter.

No cognate antigen is known for these TCRs. The sequencing sample was made of central memory CD4+ T cells from blood. These receptors all come from a woman aged 25 to 45 with type 1 diabetes.

The chain carries TRBV30 and TRBJ1-3, with D possibly TRBD1 on 5 matching bases. The CDR3 sequence is 15 residues long. V was cut by 3 bases and J by 0 bases, with 12 bases left in between. The germline V gene has CDR1 GTSNPN and CDR2 SVGIG (reference sequence). This CDR3 reads CAWRGRASSGNTIYF. The CDR3 DNA reads as TGTGCCTGGAGGGGCAGGGCCAGCTCTGGAAACACCATATATTTT.

This clone was seen a handful of times. V and J are TRBV23-1 and TRBJ2-1, with 8 positions matching TRBD1. TRBV23-1 is assigned to the ORF class and has an uncertain function. The CDR3 extends over 15 amino acids. V shed 2 bases and J 4 bases; nucleotides not matched to a gene: 4. The CDR3 region has the DNA TGCGCCAGCAGTCAACCGGGACAGGCTTACAATGAGCAGTTCTTC. Translation gives CASSQPGQAYNEQFF.

This clone was seen a handful of times. This chain joins TRBV2 and TRBJ2-1; 8 bases align to TRBD1. After removal of 6 bases from V and 3 bases from J, the junction contained 1 base not matched to a gene. The CDR3 runs 13 residues. The V gene's germline CDR1 is SNHLY and CDR2 FYNNEI. The CDR3 DNA sequence: TGTGCCAGCAGAGGACAGGGCTACAATGAGCAGTTCTTC. As protein: CASRGQGYNEQFF.

The chain employs TRBV28 and TRBJ2-5, with 9 bases lining up with TRBD2. This CDR3 is 16 amino acids long. With V trimmed by 4 bases and J by 3 bases, 9 bases remained unmatched. The germline CDR1 and CDR2 sequences are MDHEN and SYDVKM. The CDR3 DNA follows: TGTGCCAGCAGTTCGTTAATAGCGGGAGTTGAAGAGACCCAGTACTTC. It is translated as CASSSLIAGVEETQYF.

This clone has more than one count but fewer than ten. The CDR3 protein is CSVETSVETQYF. CDR3 DNA sequence: TGCAGCGTGGAGACTAGTGTAGAGACCCAGTACTTC. The rearrangement links TRBV29-1 to TRBJ2-5; D is possibly TRBD2 (6 bases). Germline assignment: CDR1 SQVTM and CDR2 ANQGSEA. V lost 6 bases and J lost 4, with 12 bases in between. CDR3 length: 12 amino acids.

This clone was seen a few times. The chain combines TRBV2 with TRBJ2-7; TRBD1 is a possible D gene (7 bases). Between the trimmed V and J ends, which lost 4 bases and 0 bases, there was a span of 13 bases. Germline lookup yields CDR1 SNHLY and CDR2 FYNNEI. This CDR3 has 15 amino acids. CDR3 nucleotides: TGTGCCAGCAGTGCCGGAGGGGACAGCTCCTACGAGCAGTACTTC. Translating it yields CASSAGGDSSYEQYF.

The V gene is TRBV2, the J gene TRBJ1-5, with D possibly being TRBD1 (6 bases). The CDR3 totals 14 residues. Trimming took 4 bases from V and 7 from J, leaving 14 bases between them. Germline values: CDR1 SNHLY, CDR2 FYNNEI. CDR3 coding DNA: TGTGCCAGCAGTGTTACAGGGTTGCACCAGCCCCAGCATTTT. As protein: CASSVTGLHQPQHF.

V usage is TRBV7-9 and J usage is TRBJ2-3; 8 positions agree with TRBD2. V gave up 3 bases and J gave up 2 bases; unmatched junction bases: 10. This CDR3 is built from 17 residues. CDR1 is SEHNR and CDR2 is FQNEAQ in the germline V gene (reference sequence). CDR3 DNA: TGTGCCAGCAGCTTCCCCAGTAGCGGGAAAGACACAGATACGCAGTATTTT. It is translated as CASSFPSSGKDTDTQYF.

This clone appeared a few times. This rearrangement joins TRBV28 to TRBJ2-1, with TRBD1 as a possible D gene (6 bases). The CDR3 sequence is 12 residues long. The germline gives CDR1 MDHEN, CDR2 SYDVKM. The V and J ends lost 6 bases and 8 bases respectively, with 11 bases between them. CDR3 region: CASRQQGDEQFF. The CDR3 DNA follows: TGTGCCAGCAGGCAACAGGGTGATGAGCAGTTCTTC.

The V and J genes are TRBV28 and TRBJ2-5; TRBD1 matches 7 bases. The V segment lost 4 bases and the J segment 2 bases; nucleotides outside the gene matches: 4. The CDR3 has 14 amino acids. Germline values: CDR1 MDHEN, CDR2 SYDVKM. The CDR3 DNA follows: TGTGCCAGCAGTTCGGGACAGAGTCAAGAGACCCAGTACTTC. This sequence encodes CASSSGQSQETQYF.

This clone was counted a few times. The chain carries TRBV11-2 and TRBJ2-5; 11 bases are a match to TRBD2. With 1 base clipped from V and 4 bases from J, the junction kept 8 bases outside the gene matches. Per germline, CDR1 SGHAT and CDR2 FQNNGV. CDR3 length: 17 amino acids. The CDR3 bases are TGTGCCAGCAGCTTAGGATCACTAGCGGGAGTTGGAGAGACCCAGTACTTC. This gives the protein CASSLGSLAGVGETQYF. Full variable domain (remainder filled in from reference TRBV11-2 and TRBJ2-5): EAGVAQSPRYKIIEKRQSVAFWCNPISGHATLYWYQQILGQGPKLLIQFQNNGVVDDSQLPKDRFSAERLKGVDSTLKIQPAKLEDSAVYLCASSLGSLAGVGETQYFGPGTRLLVL.

This rearrangement joins TRBV14 to TRBJ2-7; 9 bases are a match to TRBD1. Per the germline V gene, CDR1 is SGHDN and CDR2 is FVKESK. Trimming cost V 4 bases and J 9 bases; bases outside gene matches: 10. This CDR3 has 14 residues. CDR3 residues: CASSPRDREIRQYF. CDR3 bases: TGTGCCAGCAGCCCCCGGGACAGGGAGATCCGGCAGTACTTC.

This clone was detected only a few times. The chain employs TRBV5-4 and TRBJ1-2; perhaps TRBD1 as D (6 bases). Trimming pared 4 bases from V and 0 bases from J, leaving 16 bases between. Looked up from germline, CDR1 is SGHNT and CDR2 is YYREEE (reference sequence). The CDR3 sequence is 16 residues long. This CDR3 is CASSPNQGMTNYGYTF. The CDR3 bases are TGTGCCAGCAGCCCGAATCAGGGGATGACTAACTATGGCTACACCTTC.

In this sample, this clone turned up a few times. Within the sample, other DNA sequences also encode this same CDR3. The CDR3 sequence is CASSRSVETQYF. CDR3 coding DNA: TGTGCCAGCAGCCGGAGCGTAGAGACCCAGTACTTC. The chain joins TRBV7-9 to TRBJ2-5; no firm D call. This CDR3 comprises 12 residues. Trimming took off 5 bases at V and 4 bases at J, with 8 bases between the two ends. Germline-derived CDR1 and CDR2 are SEHNR and FQNEAQ (reference sequence). Supplemented by reference TRBV7-9 and TRBJ2-5, the full variable domain reads DTGVSQNPRHKITKRGQNVTFRCDPISEHNRLYWYRQTLGQGPEFLTYFQNEAQLEKSRLLSDRFSAERPKGSFSTLEIQRTEQGDSAMYLCASSRSVETQYFGPGTRLLVL.

This sequence joins TRBV7-8 and TRBJ1-5, with D unresolved. Deletions cut 2 bases from V and 2 bases from J, with 13 bases between. Germline values: CDR1 SGHVS, CDR2 FQNEAQ. CDR3 size: 16 residues. In nucleotides, the CDR3 is TGTGCCAGCAGCTTACTAGGCTCCCACGGCAATCAGCCCCAGCATTTT. Amino acid sequence: CASSLLGSHGNQPQHF.